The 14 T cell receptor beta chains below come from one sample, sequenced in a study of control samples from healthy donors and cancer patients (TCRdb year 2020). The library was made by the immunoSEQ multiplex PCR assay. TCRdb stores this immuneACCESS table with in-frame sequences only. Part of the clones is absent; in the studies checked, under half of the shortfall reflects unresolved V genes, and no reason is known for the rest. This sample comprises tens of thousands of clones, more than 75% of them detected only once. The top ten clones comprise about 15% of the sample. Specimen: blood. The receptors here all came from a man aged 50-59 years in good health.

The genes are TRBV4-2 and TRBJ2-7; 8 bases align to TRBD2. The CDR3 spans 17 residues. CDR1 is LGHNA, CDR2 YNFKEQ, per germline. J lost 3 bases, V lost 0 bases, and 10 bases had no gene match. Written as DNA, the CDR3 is TGTGCCAGCAGCCAAGAATCCCCGCTAGCGGGTAACTACGAGCAGTACTTC. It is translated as CASSQESPLAGNYEQYF.

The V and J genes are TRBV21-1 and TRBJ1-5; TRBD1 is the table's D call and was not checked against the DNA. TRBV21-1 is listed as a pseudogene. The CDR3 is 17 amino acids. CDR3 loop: CASSAIRDRLFNQPQHF. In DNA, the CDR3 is TGTGCCAGCAGCGCGATCCGGGACAGGCTTTTCAATCAGCCCCAGCATTTT.

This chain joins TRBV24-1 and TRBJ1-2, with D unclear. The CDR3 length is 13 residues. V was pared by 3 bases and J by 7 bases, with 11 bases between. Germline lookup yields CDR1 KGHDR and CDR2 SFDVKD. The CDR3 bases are TGTGCCACCAGTGATCATGGCCGGTTTGGCTACACCTTC. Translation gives CATSDHGRFGYTF.

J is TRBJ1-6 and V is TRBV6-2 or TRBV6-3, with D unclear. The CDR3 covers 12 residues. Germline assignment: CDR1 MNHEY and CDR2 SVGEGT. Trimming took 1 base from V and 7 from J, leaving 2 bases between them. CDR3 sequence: CASSYLNSPLHF. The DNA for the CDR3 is TGTGCCAGCAGTTACTTGAATTCACCCCTCCACTTT.

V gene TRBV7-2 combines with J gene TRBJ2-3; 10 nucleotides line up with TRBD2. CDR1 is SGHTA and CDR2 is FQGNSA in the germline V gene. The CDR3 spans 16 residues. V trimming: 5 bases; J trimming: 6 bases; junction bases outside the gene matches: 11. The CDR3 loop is CASSPRPGLAWDTQYF. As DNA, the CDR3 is TGTGCCAGCAGCCCCCGTCCGGGACTAGCGTGGGATACGCAGTATTTT.

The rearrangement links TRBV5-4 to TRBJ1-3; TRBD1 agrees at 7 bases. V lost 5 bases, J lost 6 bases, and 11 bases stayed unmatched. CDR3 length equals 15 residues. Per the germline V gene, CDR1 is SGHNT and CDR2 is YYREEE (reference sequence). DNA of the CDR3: TGTGCCAGCAGTCGCGGGACAGACGTGTCAAACACCATATATTTT. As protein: CASSRGTDVSNTIYF.

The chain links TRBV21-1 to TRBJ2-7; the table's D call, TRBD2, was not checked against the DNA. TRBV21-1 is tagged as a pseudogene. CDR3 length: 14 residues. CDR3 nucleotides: TGTGCCAGCAGCCTCGGGGGGGGGCTCGGCGAGCAGTACTTC. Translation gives CASSLGGGLGEQYF.

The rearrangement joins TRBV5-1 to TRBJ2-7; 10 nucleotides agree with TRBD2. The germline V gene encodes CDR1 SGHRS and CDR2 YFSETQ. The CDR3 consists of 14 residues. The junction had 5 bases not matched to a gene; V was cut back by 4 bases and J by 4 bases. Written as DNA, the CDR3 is TGCGCCAGCAGCCCTAGCGGGAGAGAGTACGAGCAGTACTTC. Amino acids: CASSPSGREYEQYF.

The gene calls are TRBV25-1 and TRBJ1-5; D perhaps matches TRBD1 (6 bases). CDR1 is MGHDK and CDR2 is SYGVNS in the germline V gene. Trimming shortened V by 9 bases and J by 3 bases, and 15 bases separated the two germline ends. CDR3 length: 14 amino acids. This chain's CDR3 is CARKTGKFNQPQHF. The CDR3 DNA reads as TGTGCCAGGAAAACAGGGAAGTTCAATCAGCCCCAGCATTTT.

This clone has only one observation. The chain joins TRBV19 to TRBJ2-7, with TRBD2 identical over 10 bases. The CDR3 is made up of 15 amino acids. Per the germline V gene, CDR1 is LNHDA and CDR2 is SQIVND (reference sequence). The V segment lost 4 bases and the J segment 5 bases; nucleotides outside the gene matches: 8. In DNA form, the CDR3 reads TGTGCCAGTAGTAGGATTAGCGGGAGGTCCAACGAGCAGTACTTC. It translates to CASSRISGRSNEQYF.

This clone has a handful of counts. This CDR3 reads CASSRLAGAGEQYF. The CDR3 DNA sequence: TGTGCCAGCAGCCGACTAGCGGGAGCTGGCGAGCAGTACTTC. J is TRBJ2-7 and V is TRBV5-4, with 12 bases lining up with TRBD2. V dropped 4 bases and J dropped 6; count of bases not matched to a gene: 5. Germline V CDR1 and CDR2: SGHNT, YYREEE (reference sequence). The CDR3 is 14 residues long.

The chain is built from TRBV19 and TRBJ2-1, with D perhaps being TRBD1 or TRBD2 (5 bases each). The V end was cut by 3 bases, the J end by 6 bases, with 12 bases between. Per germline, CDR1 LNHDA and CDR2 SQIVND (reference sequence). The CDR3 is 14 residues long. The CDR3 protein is CASSIRTGANEQFF. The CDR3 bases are TGTGCCAGTAGTATCCGGACCGGGGCCAATGAGCAGTTCTTC.

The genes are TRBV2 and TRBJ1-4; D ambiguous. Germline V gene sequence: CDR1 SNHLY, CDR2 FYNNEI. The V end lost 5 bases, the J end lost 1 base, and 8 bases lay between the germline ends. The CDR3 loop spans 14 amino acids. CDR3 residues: CASSQGLTNEKLFF. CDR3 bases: TGTGCCAGCAGTCAAGGGTTAACTAATGAAAAACTGTTTTTT.

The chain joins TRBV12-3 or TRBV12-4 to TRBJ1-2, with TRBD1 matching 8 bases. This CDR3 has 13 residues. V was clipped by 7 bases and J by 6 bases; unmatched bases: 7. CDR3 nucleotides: TGTGCCAGCACCGGTCAGGGGGCAGATGGCTACACCTTC. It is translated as CASTGQGADGYTF.